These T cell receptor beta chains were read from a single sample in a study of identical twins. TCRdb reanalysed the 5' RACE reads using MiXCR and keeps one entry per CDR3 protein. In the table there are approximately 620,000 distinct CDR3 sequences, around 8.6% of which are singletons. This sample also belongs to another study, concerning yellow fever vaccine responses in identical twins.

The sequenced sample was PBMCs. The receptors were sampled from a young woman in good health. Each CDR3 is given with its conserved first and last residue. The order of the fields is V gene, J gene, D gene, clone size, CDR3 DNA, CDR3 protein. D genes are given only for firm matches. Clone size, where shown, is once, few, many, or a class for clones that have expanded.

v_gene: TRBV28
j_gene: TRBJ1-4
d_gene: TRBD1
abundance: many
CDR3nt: TGTGCCAGCAACAATAACCTGGACAGGGAGGAAGGAAAACTGTTTTTT
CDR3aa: CASNNNLDREEGKLFF

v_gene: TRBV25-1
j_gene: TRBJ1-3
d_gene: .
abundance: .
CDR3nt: TGTGCCAGCAGCCCGGGTCTTCCCTCTGGAAACACCATATATTTT
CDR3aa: CASSPGLPSGNTIYF

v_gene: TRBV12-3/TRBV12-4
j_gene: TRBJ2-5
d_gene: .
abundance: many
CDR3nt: TGTGCCAGCAGCCCACATACCGCGGAAGAGACCCAGTACTTC
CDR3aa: CASSPHTAEETQYF

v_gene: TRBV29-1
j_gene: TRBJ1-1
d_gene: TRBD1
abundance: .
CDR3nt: TGCAGCGTAGCGACAGGGAAGACTGAAGCTTTCTTT
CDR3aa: CSVATGKTEAFF

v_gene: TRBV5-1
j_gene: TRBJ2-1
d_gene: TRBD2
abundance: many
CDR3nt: TGCGCCAGCAGCGAGACTAGCGGGGACAATGAGCAGTTCTTC
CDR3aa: CASSETSGDNEQFF

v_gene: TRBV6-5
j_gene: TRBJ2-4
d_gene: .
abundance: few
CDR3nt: TGTGCCAGCAGTTACTCGGGTGCAGCCAAAAACATTCAGTACTTC
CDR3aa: CASSYSGAAKNIQYF

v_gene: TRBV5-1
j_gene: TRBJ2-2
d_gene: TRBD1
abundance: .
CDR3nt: TGCGCCAGCAGCACCACCGGGACAGCGAACACCGGGGAGCTGTTTTTT
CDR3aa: CASSTTGTANTGELFF

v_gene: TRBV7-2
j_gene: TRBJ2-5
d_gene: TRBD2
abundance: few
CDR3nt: TGTGCCAGCAGCTTAGGGGCGGGAGTGGAGGAGACCCAGTACTTC
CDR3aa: CASSLGAGVEETQYF

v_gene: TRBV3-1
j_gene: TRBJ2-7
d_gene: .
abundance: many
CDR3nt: TGTGCCAGCAGCCTTGGCTCAGCCTTTGGGGTCGAGCAGTACTTC
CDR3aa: CASSLGSAFGVEQYF

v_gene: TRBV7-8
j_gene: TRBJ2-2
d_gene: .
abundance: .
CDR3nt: TGTGCCAGCAGCCCCGGGACCCAAAGGGGGGCCGGGGAGCTGTTTTTT
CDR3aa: CASSPGTQRGAGELFF

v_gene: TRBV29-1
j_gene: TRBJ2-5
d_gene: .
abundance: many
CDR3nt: TGCAGCGTCCGAGGGCCCGGGGGGACCCAGTACTTC
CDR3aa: CSVRGPGGTQYF

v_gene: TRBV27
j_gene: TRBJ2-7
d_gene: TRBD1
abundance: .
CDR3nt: TGTGCCAGCAGTTTAGGACAGGGGGCCTCCGAGCAGTACTTC
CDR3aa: CASSLGQGASEQYF

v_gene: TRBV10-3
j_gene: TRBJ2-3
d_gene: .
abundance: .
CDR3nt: TGTGCCATCAGCCAGGGGTCCACCACAGATACGCAGTATTTT
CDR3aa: CAISQGSTTDTQYF

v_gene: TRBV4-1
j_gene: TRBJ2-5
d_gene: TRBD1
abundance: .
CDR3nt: TGCGCCAGCAGCCAAGCTTTGGGGACAGGGGGAGGACAAGAGACCCAGTACTTC
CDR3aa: CASSQALGTGGGQETQYF

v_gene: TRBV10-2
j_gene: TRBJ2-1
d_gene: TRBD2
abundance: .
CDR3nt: TGCGCCAGCAGACTAGCGGGCACCTACAATGAGCAGTTCTTC
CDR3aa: CASRLAGTYNEQFF

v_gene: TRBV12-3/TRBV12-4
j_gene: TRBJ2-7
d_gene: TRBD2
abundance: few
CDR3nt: TGTGCCAGCAGTTTAATGAATTGGGCGGGAGGGACCTACGAGCAGTACTTC
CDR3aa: CASSLMNWAGGTYEQYF

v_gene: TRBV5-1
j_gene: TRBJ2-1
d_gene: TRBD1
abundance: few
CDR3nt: TGCGCCAGCGGGACAGGGTCCAATGAGCAGTTCTTC
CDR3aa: CASGTGSNEQFF

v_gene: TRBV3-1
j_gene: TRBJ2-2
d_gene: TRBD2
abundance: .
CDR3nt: TGTGCCAGCAGCGCAAGACTAGCGGGGGGCCTACTCACTTCCGCGAACACCGGGGAGCTGTTTTTT
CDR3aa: CASSARLAGGLLTSANTGELFF

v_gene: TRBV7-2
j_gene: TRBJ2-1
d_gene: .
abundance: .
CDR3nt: TGTGCCAGCAGCCGGGGCAGCGGGCTGAGCTCCTACAATGAGCAGTTCTTC
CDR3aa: CASSRGSGLSSYNEQFF

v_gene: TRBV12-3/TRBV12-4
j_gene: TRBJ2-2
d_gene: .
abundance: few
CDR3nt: TGTGCCAGCAGTCCCCGGAGGTCCAGTAAGGGTCTTTCGGTGCCCGGGGAGCTGTTTTTT
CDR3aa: CASSPRRSSKGLSVPGELFF

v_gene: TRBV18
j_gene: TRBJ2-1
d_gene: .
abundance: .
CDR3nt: TGTGCCAGCTCACCACCGTCTATCGATGAGCAGTTCTTC
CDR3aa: CASSPPSIDEQFF

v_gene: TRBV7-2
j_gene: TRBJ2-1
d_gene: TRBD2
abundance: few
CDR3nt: TGTGCCAGCAGCACCCGACTAGCGCGGGATGAGCAGTTCTTC
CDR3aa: CASSTRLARDEQFF

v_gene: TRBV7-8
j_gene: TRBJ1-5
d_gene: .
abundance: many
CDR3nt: TGTGCCAGCAGCCCGCCCCCTGGCAATCAGCCCCAGCATTTT
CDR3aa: CASSPPPGNQPQHF

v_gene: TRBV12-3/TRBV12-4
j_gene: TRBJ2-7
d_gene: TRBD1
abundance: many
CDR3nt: TGTGCCAGCAGTCCTACCATGACAGGGGGCGAGCAGTACTTC
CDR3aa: CASSPTMTGGEQYF

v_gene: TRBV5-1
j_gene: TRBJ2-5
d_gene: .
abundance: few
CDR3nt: TGCGCCAGCAGCTCGTGGATCCAAGAGACCCAGTACTTC
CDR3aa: CASSSWIQETQYF

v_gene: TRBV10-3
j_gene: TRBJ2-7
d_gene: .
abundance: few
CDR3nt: TGTGCCATCAGTGATGGGTCCGGGTACGAGCAGTACTTC
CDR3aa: CAISDGSGYEQYF

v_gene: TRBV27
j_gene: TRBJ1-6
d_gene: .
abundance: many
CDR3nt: TGTGCCAGCAGTTTATCCGGGGGTTATTCACCCCTCCACTTT
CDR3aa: CASSLSGGYSPLHF

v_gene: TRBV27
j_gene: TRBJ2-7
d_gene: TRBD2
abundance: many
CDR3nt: TGTGCCAGCACACTAGCGGGGGGCTACGAGCAGTACTTC
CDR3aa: CASTLAGGYEQYF

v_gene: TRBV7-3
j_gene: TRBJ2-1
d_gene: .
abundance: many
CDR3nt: TGTGCCAGCAGCTTAGAAGGGGGGGGTAGCTATGAGCAGTTCTTC
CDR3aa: CASSLEGGGSYEQFF

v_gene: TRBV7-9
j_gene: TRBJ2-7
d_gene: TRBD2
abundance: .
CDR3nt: TGTGCCAGCAGCTTAGCGCCGGGGGGGCGACCTTACTTC
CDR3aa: CASSLAPGGRPYF

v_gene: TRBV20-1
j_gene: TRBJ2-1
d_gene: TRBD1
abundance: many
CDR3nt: TGCAGTGGGGATGGACAGGGGAGTAATGAGCAGTTCTTC
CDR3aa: CSGDGQGSNEQFF

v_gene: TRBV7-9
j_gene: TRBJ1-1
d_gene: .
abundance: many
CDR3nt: TGTGCCAGCAGCCCCCCTCCCGCGAACACTGAAGCTTTCTTT
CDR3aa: CASSPPPANTEAFF

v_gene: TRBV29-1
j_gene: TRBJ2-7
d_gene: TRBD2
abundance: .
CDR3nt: TGCAGCGTTGACGTTAGCGGGCGTACCTACGAGCAGTACTTC
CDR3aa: CSVDVSGRTYEQYF

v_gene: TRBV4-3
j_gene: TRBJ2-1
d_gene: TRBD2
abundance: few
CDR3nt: TGCGCCAGCAGCCGCGATAGCGGGGCCTCCTACAATGAGCAGTTCTTC
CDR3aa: CASSRDSGASYNEQFF

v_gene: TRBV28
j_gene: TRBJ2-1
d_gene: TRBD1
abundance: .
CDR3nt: TGTGCCAGCAGTTTACGGCGGACAGGGACAGCCAATGAGCAGTTCTTC
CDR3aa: CASSLRRTGTANEQFF

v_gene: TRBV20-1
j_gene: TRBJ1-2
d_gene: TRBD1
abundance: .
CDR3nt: TGCAGTGCTAGAACCCGGGACAGGGTTCATGGCTACACCTTC
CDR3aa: CSARTRDRVHGYTF

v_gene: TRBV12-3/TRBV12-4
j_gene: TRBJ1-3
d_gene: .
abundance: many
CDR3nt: TGTGCCAGCAGTTTATGGGGCTCCCACTCTGGAAACACCATATATTTT
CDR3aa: CASSLWGSHSGNTIYF

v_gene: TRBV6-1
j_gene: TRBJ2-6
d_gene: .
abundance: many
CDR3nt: TGTGCCAGCAGTCTCATGGGGGCCAACGTCCTGACTTTC
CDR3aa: CASSLMGANVLTF

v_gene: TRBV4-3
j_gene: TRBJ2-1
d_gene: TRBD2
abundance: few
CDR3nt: TGCGCCAGCAGCCCGGATTTGCCGGGACTAGCTATTGATGAGCAGTTCTTC
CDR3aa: CASSPDLPGLAIDEQFF

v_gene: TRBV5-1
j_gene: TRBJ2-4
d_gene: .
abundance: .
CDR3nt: TGCGCCAGCAGCTTTGGGCGGACCAAAAACATTCAGTACTTC
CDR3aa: CASSFGRTKNIQYF

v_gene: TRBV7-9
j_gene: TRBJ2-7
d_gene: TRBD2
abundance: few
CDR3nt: TGTGCCAGCGGCCGTAGCGGGAGAGCGGCCGAGCAGTACTTC
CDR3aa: CASGRSGRAAEQYF

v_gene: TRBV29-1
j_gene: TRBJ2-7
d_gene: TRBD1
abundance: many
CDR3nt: TGCAGCGTTGAAGATCGCAGGGGGAGCTACGAGCAGTACTTC
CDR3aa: CSVEDRRGSYEQYF

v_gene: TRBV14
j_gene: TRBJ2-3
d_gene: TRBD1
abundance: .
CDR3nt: TGTGCCAGCAGCCAAGAGGCTCGGACAGGGCTGTTTAGAGATACGCAGTATTTT
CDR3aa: CASSQEARTGLFRDTQYF

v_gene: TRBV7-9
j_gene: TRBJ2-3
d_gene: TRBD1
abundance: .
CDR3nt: TGTGCCAGCAGCCCACGTGGGACAGCAAGCACAGATACGCAGTATTTT
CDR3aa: CASSPRGTASTDTQYF

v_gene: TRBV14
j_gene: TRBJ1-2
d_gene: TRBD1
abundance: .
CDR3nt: TGTGCCAGCAGCCTCATACCGACAGGGACGGGGGTCGGCTACACCTTC
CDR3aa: CASSLIPTGTGVGYTF

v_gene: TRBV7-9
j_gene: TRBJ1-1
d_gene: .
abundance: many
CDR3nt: TGTGCCAGCAGCTTGGGGGAAATAAGCACTGAAGCTTTCTTT
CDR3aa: CASSLGEISTEAFF

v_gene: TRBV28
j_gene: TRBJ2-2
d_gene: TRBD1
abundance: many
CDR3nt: TGTGCCAGCAGTTTGGCCCGACAGGGGGCGGCGAACACCGGGGAGCTGTTTTTT
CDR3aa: CASSLARQGAANTGELFF

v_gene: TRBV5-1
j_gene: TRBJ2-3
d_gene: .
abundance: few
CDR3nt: TGCGCCAGCAGCTTCCGGGGAAAGGCAGATACGCAGTATTTT
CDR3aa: CASSFRGKADTQYF

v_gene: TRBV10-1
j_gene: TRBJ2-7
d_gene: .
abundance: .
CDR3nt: TGCGCCAGCATCGTGGACGACGAGCAGTACTTC
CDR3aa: CASIVDDEQYF

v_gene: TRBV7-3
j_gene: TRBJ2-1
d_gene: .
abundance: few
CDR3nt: TGTGCCAGCAGCTTAAGTGGGGGCGGCAATGGTGAGCAGTTCTTC
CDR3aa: CASSLSGGGNGEQFF